This T cell receptor (beta chain) derives from a study of blood T cell repertoires in COVID-19. Study at large: Donors in the United States, Italy and Spain gave samples during acute or convalescent COVID-19.

Original handling: Amplified reference gene primers provided the basis for estimating nucleated cell counts. Method: immunoSEQ multiplex PCR; TCRdb's copy keeps in-frame clones and lacks some. That table furnishes V, J and clone size, whereas the DNA furnished D and trimming. The table shows under 250,000 clones, with 88% occurring only once. Per germline, CDR1 SGDLS and CDR2 YYNGEE. The CDR3 spans 15 residues. Trimming cost V 3 bases and J 4 bases, with 16 bases left between them. The age range of participants was 18 to 89 years, with residence in roughly 25 US areas. Self-reported history from a screening survey and questionnaire set each donor's cohort.

The sequencing input was PBMCs or T cells enriched from blood (not recorded which). This chain joins TRBV9 and TRBJ1-2; possible D gene TRBD1, 6 bases. This TCR came from a woman aged 25 to 39 who had been exposed to COVID-19. The CDR3 loop reads CASSATGQGSYGYTF. The CDR3 DNA reads as TGTGCCAGCAGCGCAACGGGACAAGGAAGCTATGGCTACACCTTC.